What follows are 17 T cell receptor beta chains derived from one specimen sequenced in a study of a mutant IDH1 vaccine in newly diagnosed glioma. Specified time point: baseline, week 1 (first vaccination visit). This sample's treatment: pre-vaccination baseline after standard-of-care therapy. Sequencing was performed with immunoSEQ multiplex PCR; in TCRdb, only in-frame clones are kept and a portion is missing. Of 50,000 to 65,000 clones in the sample, 70% to 90% were seen once. Material: PBMCs, obtained from a glioma patient treated with radiotherapy, temozolomide or both. The receptors shown here come from a man aged 18-30 years with glioma.

The rearrangement joins TRBV4-2 to TRBJ1-4; TRBD1 is a possible D gene (5 bases). With 0 bases removed from V and 6 bases from J, the gap between germline ends came to 11 bases. Germline lookup yields CDR1 LGHNA and CDR2 YNFKEQ. CDR3 length equals 15 residues. For the CDR3, the DNA is TGTGCCAGCAGCCAAGATAGGACACGAGATGAAAAACTGTTTTTT. Its protein product is CASSQDRTRDEKLFF.

The chain joins TRBV29-1 to TRBJ2-1; TRBD2 matches 16 bases. V lost 6 bases, J lost 10 bases, and 0 bases stayed unmatched. The CDR3 runs to 12 residues. Germline CDR1 is SQVTM and CDR2 is ANQGSEA. CDR3 in DNA: TGCAGCGTGGGACTAGCGGGAGGGGAGCAGTTCTTC. This codes for CSVGLAGGEQFF.

This clone has more than one count but fewer than ten. V and J are TRBV27 and TRBJ2-7; 10 bases line up with TRBD2. The length of the CDR3 is 18 residues. V lost 6 bases, J lost 6 bases, and 20 bases stayed unmatched. CDR1 and CDR2 from the germline V gene are MNHEY and SMNVEV (reference sequence). Here the CDR3 reads CASSRVSGLAGVRREQYF. The CDR3 DNA follows: TGTGCCAGCAGCCGGGTGAGTGGTCTAGCGGGAGTCCGTCGCGAGCAGTACTTC.

The rearrangement uses TRBV20-1 and TRBJ1-2; D remains unclear. Germline loops: CDR1 DFQATT, CDR2 SNEGSKA (reference sequence). The germline V and J ends were trimmed by 4 bases and 7 bases, with 7 bases remaining between them. CDR3 length: 10 amino acids. The CDR3 loop is CSAIEVGYTF. CDR3 nucleotides: TGCAGTGCTATTGAGGTTGGCTACACCTTC.

This chain connects TRBV5-4 to TRBJ2-2; D is ambiguous. Trimming left V 4 bases short and J 2 bases short, with 3 bases between. Germline CDR1 SGHNT, CDR2 YYREEE (reference sequence). The CDR3 contains 12 residues. The CDR3 DNA is TGTGCCAGCAGCGTTAACACCGGGGAGCTGTTTTTT. Its protein is CASSVNTGELFF.

The V call is TRBV4-2, the J call TRBJ2-7, with D perhaps matching TRBD2 (5 bases). The CDR3 has 17 amino acids. The V and J ends lost 1 base and 5 bases respectively, with 21 bases between them. Looked up from germline, CDR1 is LGHNA and CDR2 is YNFKEQ. CDR3 protein: CASSQVGRWTYAHEQYF. The CDR3 region has the DNA TGTGCCAGCAGCCAAGTCGGAAGATGGACTTACGCCCACGAGCAGTACTTC.

V usage is TRBV5-1 and J usage is TRBJ1-1; 7 bases match TRBD1. Germline lookup yields CDR1 SGHRS and CDR2 YFSETQ. The CDR3 runs to 13 residues. V was pared by 7 bases and J by 5 bases, with 8 bases of the junction left unmatched. This chain's CDR3 is CASAEGARTEAFF. DNA of the CDR3: TGCGCCAGCGCCGAGGGGGCGCGGACTGAAGCTTTCTTT.

V is TRBV10-3 and J is TRBJ2-7; D unclear. The germline V gene has CDR1 ENHRY and CDR2 SYGVKD. V was clipped by 0 bases and J by 2 bases, with 14 bases between them. The CDR3 sequence is 16 residues long. The chain's CDR3 is CAISESLFGGTYEQYF. The CDR3 nucleotides are TGTGCCATCAGTGAGTCCTTATTCGGCGGAACCTACGAGCAGTACTTC.

The J gene is TRBJ1-4, the V gene TRBV7-9; D is unclear. Germline CDR1 is SEHNR and CDR2 is FQNEAQ (reference sequence). The CDR3 totals 12 residues. The germline V and J ends were trimmed by 1 base and 8 bases, with 5 bases remaining between them. In nucleotides, the CDR3 is TGTGCCAGCAGCTTAGGAAGGGAAAAACTGTTTTTT. It translates to CASSLGREKLFF.

The gene calls are TRBV29-1 and TRBJ2-3; D call uncertain. Per germline, CDR1 SQVTM and CDR2 ANQGSEA. V was cut by 4 bases and J by 2 bases, with 7 bases left in between. The CDR3 spans 12 residues. CDR3 DNA: TGCAGCGTTGTCACAGCCACAGATACGCAGTATTTT. It specifies CSVVTATDTQYF.

This clone has only one observation. The rearrangement links TRBV7-2 to TRBJ2-5; no clear D gene. Looked up from germline, CDR1 is SGHTA and CDR2 is FQGNSA. V lost 5 bases to trimming and J lost 2 bases, with 12 bases between them. The CDR3 covers 14 residues. CDR3 sequence (DNA): TGTGCCAGCAGCCAAACACCGTTTCAAGAGACCCAGTACTTC. Its translation: CASSQTPFQETQYF. Combining the CDR3 with reference TRBV7-2 and TRBJ2-5 gives the whole variable domain GAGVSQSPSNKVTEKGKDVELRCDPISGHTALYWYRQSLGQGLEFLIYFQGNSAPDKSGLPSDRFSAERTGGSVSTLTIQRTQQEDSAVYLCASSQTPFQETQYFGPGTRLLVL.

This clone was recorded a few times. J is TRBJ1-1 and V is TRBV30; unclear D gene. Trimming cost V 8 bases and J 4 bases, with 14 bases left between them. CDR3 size: 12 residues. Germline CDR1 is GTSNPN and CDR2 is SVGIG (reference sequence). The DNA for the CDR3 is TGTGCCGCCCCCCGGGGAATCACTGAAGCTTTCTTT. It translates to CAAPRGITEAFF.

V and J are TRBV25-1 and TRBJ2-2, with a weak D call TRBD2 (5 bases). Germline CDR1 is MGHDK and CDR2 is SYGVNS. V was pared by 0 bases and J by 2 bases, with 7 bases between. This CDR3 comprises 15 residues. CDR3 in amino acids: CASSEYGGNTGELFF. CDR3 sequence (DNA): TGTGCCAGCAGTGAATATGGAGGTAACACCGGGGAGCTGTTTTTT.

The chain has TRBV2 and TRBJ1-2; D is unresolved. This CDR3 region has 13 residues. Germline V gene lookup returns CDR1 SNHLY and CDR2 FYNNEI. V was cut by 3 bases and J by 3 bases, with 8 bases left in between. The CDR3 is CASSENSYYGYTF. The CDR3, as DNA: TGTGCCAGCAGTGAGAACAGTTACTATGGCTACACCTTC.

J is TRBJ1-2 and V is TRBV14, with 9 positions matching TRBD1. Germline V gives CDR1 SGHDN, CDR2 FVKESK. This CDR3 comprises 13 residues. The V segment lost 8 bases and the J segment 3 bases; nucleotides outside the gene matches: 4. The DNA of the CDR3 is TGTGCCAGCGGGACAGGGAATGACTATGGCTACACCTTC. Its translation is CASGTGNDYGYTF.

The chain employs TRBV6-1 and TRBJ2-5; D possibly corresponds to TRBD2 (5 bases). The CDR3 consists of 16 residues. Germline V gives CDR1 MNHNS, CDR2 SASEGT. Trimming cost V 2 bases and J 5 bases, with 18 bases left between them. The CDR3 sequence is CASSEHGSFYYETQYF. For the CDR3, the DNA is TGTGCCAGCAGTGAACATGGGAGTTTTTATTACGAGACCCAGTACTTC.

The table lists this clone with a few counts. This sequence joins TRBV30 and TRBJ1-1, with D hard to call. Trimming shortened V by 3 bases and J by 0 bases, and 14 bases separated the two germline ends. This CDR3 has 15 amino acids. Germline assignment: CDR1 GTSNPN and CDR2 SVGIG (reference sequence). The CDR3 DNA sequence: TGTGCCTGGAGCATAACGGGAGGGCTGAACACTGAAGCTTTCTTT. This encodes CAWSITGGLNTEAFF.